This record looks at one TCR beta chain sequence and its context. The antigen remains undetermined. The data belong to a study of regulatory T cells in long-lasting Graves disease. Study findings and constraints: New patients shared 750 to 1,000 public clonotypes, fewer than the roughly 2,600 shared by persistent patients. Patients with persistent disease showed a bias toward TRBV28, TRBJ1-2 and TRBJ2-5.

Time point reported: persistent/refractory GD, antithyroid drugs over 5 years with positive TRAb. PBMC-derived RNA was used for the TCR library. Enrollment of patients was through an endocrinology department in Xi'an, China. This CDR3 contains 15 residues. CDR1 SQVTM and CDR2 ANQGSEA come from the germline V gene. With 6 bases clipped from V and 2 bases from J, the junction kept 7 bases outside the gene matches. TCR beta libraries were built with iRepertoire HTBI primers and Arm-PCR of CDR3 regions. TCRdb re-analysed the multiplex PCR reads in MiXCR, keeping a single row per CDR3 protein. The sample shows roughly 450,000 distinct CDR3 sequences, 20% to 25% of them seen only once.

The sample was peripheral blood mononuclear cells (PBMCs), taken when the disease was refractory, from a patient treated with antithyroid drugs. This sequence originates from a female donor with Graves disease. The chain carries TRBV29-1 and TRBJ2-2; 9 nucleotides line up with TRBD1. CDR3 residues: CSVYWDRDNTGELFF. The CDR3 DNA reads TGCAGCGTCTACTGGGACAGGGATAACACCGGGGAGCTGTTTTTT.